This T cell receptor (beta chain) was identified during a study of T-cell reconstitution after alpha-beta-depleted transplantation in children. V gave up 2 bases and J gave up 0 bases, with 26 bases separating them. The CDR3 runs to 21 residues. CDR1 is SGHNT and CDR2 is YENEEA in the germline V gene. Construction of the TCRbeta library involved unique molecular identifiers. Each CDR3 protein is one row after TCRdb ran MiXCR on the PCR reads. Here the sample spans a few hundred thousand distinct CDR3 sequences, 12% being singletons. The specimen comprised PBMCs from the stem cell graft donor, sampled from the stem cell graft. This chain links TRBV11-3 with TRBJ1-3; D is unclear. The receptor was derived from a human donor who donated a stem cell graft to a child with combined immunodeficiency. CDR3 sequence reads: CASSLFYVERSWDSSGNTIYF. The CDR3 coding sequence is TGTGCCAGCAGCTTATTCTATGTCGAGCGATCTTGGGATAGCTCTGGAAACACCATATATTTT.